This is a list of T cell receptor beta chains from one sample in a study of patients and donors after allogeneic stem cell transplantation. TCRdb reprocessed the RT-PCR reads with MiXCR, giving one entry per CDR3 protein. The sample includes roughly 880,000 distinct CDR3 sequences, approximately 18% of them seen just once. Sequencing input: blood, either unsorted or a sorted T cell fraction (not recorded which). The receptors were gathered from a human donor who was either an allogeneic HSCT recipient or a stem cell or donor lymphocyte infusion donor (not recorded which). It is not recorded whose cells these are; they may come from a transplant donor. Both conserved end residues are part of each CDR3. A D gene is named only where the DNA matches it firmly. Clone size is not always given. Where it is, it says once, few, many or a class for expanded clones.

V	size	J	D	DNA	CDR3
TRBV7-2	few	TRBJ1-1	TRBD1	TGTGCCAGCACCCCCAGTGGGACAGGAACCCTGAACACTGAAGCTTTCTTT	CASTPSGTGTLNTEAFF
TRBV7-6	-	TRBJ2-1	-	TGTGCCAGCACCTGGGGGCTCCTGAGCTCCTACAATGAGCAGTTCTTC	CASTWGLLSSYNEQFF
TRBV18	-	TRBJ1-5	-	TGTGCCAGCTCACCGGGTACTCATCAGCCCCAGCATTTT	CASSPGTHQPQHF
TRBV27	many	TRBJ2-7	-	TGTGCCAGCAGTTCAAACAGAGGCGAGCAGTACTTC	CASSSNRGEQYF
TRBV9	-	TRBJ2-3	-	TGTGCCAGCAGCGTAGTTCCTACCCAGGATACGCAGTATTTT	CASSVVPTQDTQYF
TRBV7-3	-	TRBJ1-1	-	TGTGCCAGCAGTGCAAAGAGGAACACTGAAGCTTTCTTT	CASSAKRNTEAFF
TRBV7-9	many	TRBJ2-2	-	TGTGCCAGCAGGACAGGTATCGCGAACACCGGGGAGCTGTTTTTT	CASRTGIANTGELFF
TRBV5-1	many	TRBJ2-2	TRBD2	TGCGCCAGCAGCTTGGATAGCGGGAATACCGGGGAGCTGTTTTTT	CASSLDSGNTGELFF
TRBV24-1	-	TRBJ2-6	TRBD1	TGTGCCACCAGTGGGGACAGGGTATCTGGGGCCAACGTCCTGACTTTC	CATSGDRVSGANVLTF
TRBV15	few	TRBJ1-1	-	TGTGCCACCAGCAGAGCTGGTAGTGGCACTGAAGCTTTCTTT	CATSRAGSGTEAFF
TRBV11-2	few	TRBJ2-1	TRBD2	TGTGCCAGCAGCTCGCTAGCGGGAGAATTCTACAATGAGCAGTTCTTC	CASSSLAGEFYNEQFF
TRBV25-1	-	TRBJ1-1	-	TGTGCCAGCAGTCGCGACAGGCCTATGAACACTGAAGCTTTCTTT	CASSRDRPMNTEAFF
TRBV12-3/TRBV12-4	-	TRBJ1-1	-	TGTGCCAGCAGTTTAAACGGAGCTAAGGGAGCTTTCTTT	CASSLNGAKGAFF
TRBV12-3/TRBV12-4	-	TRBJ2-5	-	TGTGCCAGCAGTTTACTTCCCAGGGGGGAAGAGACCCAGTACTTC	CASSLLPRGEETQYF
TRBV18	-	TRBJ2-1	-	TGTGCCAGCTCCCCTCGGGATCGACAAGGCAATGAGCAGTTCTTC	CASSPRDRQGNEQFF
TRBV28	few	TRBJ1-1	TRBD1	TGTGCCAGCAGTCCCCCGGACAGGGGCACTGAAGCTTTCTTT	CASSPPDRGTEAFF
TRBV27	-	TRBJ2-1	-	TGTGCCAGCCGAACGCCGCGGGGAAATGAGCAGTTCTTC	CASRTPRGNEQFF
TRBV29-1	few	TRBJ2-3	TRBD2	TGCAGCGTTGAAGGGAGGGAGGGGTCGCGATCCACAGATACGCAGTATTTT	CSVEGREGSRSTDTQYF
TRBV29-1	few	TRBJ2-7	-	TGCAGCGTCGGGACACCCTACGAGCAGTACTTC	CSVGTPYEQYF
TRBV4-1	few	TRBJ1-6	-	TGCGCCAGCAGCCAAGTTGGGGCAGGTGCCAATTCACCCCTCCACTTT	CASSQVGAGANSPLHF
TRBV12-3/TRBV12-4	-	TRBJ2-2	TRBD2	TGTGCCAGCAGGCTCCGACTAGCGGGTACCGCGAACACCGGGGAGCTGTTTTTT	CASRLRLAGTANTGELFF
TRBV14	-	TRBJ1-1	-	TGTGCCAGCAGCCAAGATTTCAGGGGTCGAGCTTTCTTT	CASSQDFRGRAFF
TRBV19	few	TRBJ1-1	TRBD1	TGTGCCAGCTCGGACAGGGCTGAAGCTTTCTTT	CASSDRAEAFF
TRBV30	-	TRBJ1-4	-	TGTGCCTGGAGTGCGGATCGGGGGGGAGTTCGGGAACTGTTTTTT	CAWSADRGGVRELFF
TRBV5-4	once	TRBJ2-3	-	TGTGCCAGCAGCCCTGGCGGGCGGGATACGCAGTATTTT	CASSPGGRDTQYF
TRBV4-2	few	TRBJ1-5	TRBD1	TGTGCCAGCAGCCAGCCGGACAGGGGGAGAGAACAGCCCCAGCATTTT	CASSQPDRGREQPQHF
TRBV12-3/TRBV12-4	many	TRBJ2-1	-	TGTGCCAGCAGTTTAGACGGATCCTACAATGAGCAGTTCTTC	CASSLDGSYNEQFF
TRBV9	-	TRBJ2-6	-	TGTGCCAGCAGCCCTGATCCCTCTGGCGGGGGCTATTCTGGGGCCAACGTCCTGACTTTC	CASSPDPSGGGYSGANVLTF
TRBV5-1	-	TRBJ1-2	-	TGCGCCAGCAGCTTGGTGGCAGGGGAATATGGCTACACCTTC	CASSLVAGEYGYTF
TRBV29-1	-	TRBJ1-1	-	TGCAGCGTTGGGACAGTACTCTCGACTGAAGCTTTCTTT	CSVGTVLSTEAFF
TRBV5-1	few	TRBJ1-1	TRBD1	TGCGCCAGCAGCTTGGAGGGACAGGGGGTTTCTGAAGCTTTCTTT	CASSLEGQGVSEAFF